This T cell receptor beta chain was profiled in a study of identical twins. Overall study results and limits: Conclusions leaned on cross-sectional statistical analysis and did not track the same donors over time. Weaker excess twin sharing was seen among beta out-of-frame sequences.

For this clonotype: Its target is not known.

TCRdb passed the 5' RACE reads through MiXCR, listing each CDR3 protein once. The sample contains roughly 500,000 distinct CDR3 sequences, 22% of which appear only once. V was cut by 0 bases and J by 1 base, with 12 bases left in between. Per germline, CDR1 LGHNA and CDR2 YNFKEQ. This CDR3 is 16 amino acids long. These data were also filed under a second study, of T cells expressing NK-cell markers. Per that study: T cells sorted in several experiments were restricted to alpha-beta TCR T cells by an anti-gamma-delta TCR antibody. These clonotypes, the leaders elsewhere, also led the CD3+CD56-NKG2C+ fraction in a few donors.

This clonotype originated in a woman aged 18-35 years in good health. Sequenced material: CD4+ T cells sorted from blood. This rearrangement joins TRBV4-2 to TRBJ1-1; tentative D call: TRBD1 (5 bases). CDR3: CASSQDEGPPNTEAFF. CDR3 sequence (DNA): TGTGCCAGCAGCCAAGATGAGGGACCGCCGAACACTGAAGCTTTCTTT.